This T cell receptor (beta chain) was identified in a study of regulatory T cells in long-lasting Graves disease. Study results and limitations: There were preferences for TRBV28, TRBJ1-2 and TRBJ2-5 in persistent disease.

The CDR3 loop spans 15 amino acids. The germline V and J ends were trimmed by 0 bases and 6 bases, with 16 bases remaining between them. CDR1 and CDR2 from the germline V gene are SGHRS and YFSETQ. CDR3-region Arm-PCR and iRepertoire HTBI primers produced the TCR beta libraries. Each CDR3 protein gets one entry after TCRdb re-called the multiplex PCR reads with MiXCR. The data hold over 400,000 distinct CDR3 sequences, with 13% to 15% observed a single time. This clonotype has a handful of counts. What it binds is unknown. This may come from a read error, since a much larger clone is one base off. Time point of the sample: newly diagnosed GD, antithyroid drugs for less than 3 months. Isolated PBMC RNA provided the starting material for the TCR library. The data were also submitted as part of a second study, on T cells in Graves' hyperthyroidism and ophthalmopathy. That work contributes: Separation of ophthalmopathy from stable hyperthyroidism was achieved by a 13 V-J model.

This specimen was peripheral blood mononuclear cells (PBMCs), taken at new diagnosis, from a patient treated with antithyroid drugs. The receptor's source is a woman between 45 and 65 years old with Graves disease. V gene TRBV5-1 combines with J gene TRBJ2-7, with D perhaps assigned TRBD1 or TRBD2 (5 bases each). As DNA, the CDR3 is TGCGCCAGCAGCTTGGGCGGTGGGACCGGCTGCGAGCAGTACTTC. It specifies CASSLGGGTGCEQYF.